The clone carrying this T cell receptor (beta chain) was counted a few times. The data are from a study of identical twins. Per the germline V gene, CDR1 is KGHSY and CDR2 is FQNENV. The CDR3 totals 13 residues. V lost 8 bases, J lost 7 bases, and 5 bases stayed unmatched. TCRdb processed the 5' RACE reads anew with MiXCR; each CDR3 protein has one entry. Here the sample spans roughly 260,000 distinct CDR3 sequences, about 14% being singletons. This chain uses TRBV16 with TRBJ1-6, with 7 positions matching TRBD1. Sequencing was carried out using memory (CD45RO+) T cells sorted from blood. This receptor was identified in a woman aged 18-29 years in good health. The DNA for the CDR3 is TGTGCCAGCGTGGGACAGCTAAATTCACCCCTCCACTTT. Translating it yields CASVGQLNSPLHF.